The present entry profiles one TCR beta chain with its context. The antigen it binds to is not known. No much larger clone is present one base from it, and per-base qualities are unavailable. The CDR3 regions of human TCRbeta chains were analyzed by immunosequencing. As for the authors' bioinformatics: TCRs in the repertoires were matched against a reference library of SARS-CoV-2-specific TCRs that had been generated with the MIRA antigen-specificity platform. Breadth was defined as the fraction of unique TCRs that were SARS-CoV-2-associated, and depth was defined as the fraction of total T cells that were SARS-CoV-2-associated. Using the MIRA data, every spike-specific TCR was mapped to the spike region that the TCR reacted to and assigned to either a CD4 or a CD8 class. Log10-transformed breadth and depth values were compared by one-way ANOVA with Sidak's multiple comparisons tests. This immuneACCESS table, as held by TCRdb, lists in-frame sequences with V and J called but not all clones. Of the missing ones, under half trace to an unresolved V gene in checked studies; the others have no known cause. V, J and clone size reflect that table, while D and trimming were determined from the DNA. For this sample the table gives 100,000 to 120,000 clones, of which about 95% were detected only once. The ten largest account for around 2.8% of the sample.

CDR1 SGHAT and CDR2 FQDESV were looked up in the germline V gene (reference sequence). There are 13 amino acids in the CDR3, from cysteine to phenylalanine inclusive. Just CDR3 DNA is preserved here, 39 bases in frame from base 1. V and J are trimmed by 5 bases and 3 bases, and the gene matches miss 3 bases of the junction. The sample belongs to a study of T cell responses to AZD1222 COVID-19 vaccine (dated by TCRdb to about 2021). Concerning the study at large: A total of 233 trial participants underwent TCR sequencing, of whom about 210 had received two doses of AZD1222 and around 26 had received two doses of the MenACWY control vaccine. Trial participants were enrolled into age subgroups of 18-55, 56-69 and 70-plus years, which contained about 150, 28 and 57 TCR-sequenced participants, respectively. Broad study findings and their caveats: The 56-69-year group was small, and its depth increase did not reach significance, likely because of low power. No day 14 peak-response samples were available, so repertoires were characterized only after the peak T cell response. Conclusions about previously exposed vaccinees are limited, since just 6 or 7 AZD1222 recipients were seropositive for SARS-CoV-2 at baseline. Participants were mostly white British, with more females than males. The authors suggested clonal diversity may have been underestimated. Nearly half of unique spike-specific TCRs reportedly recognized epitopes outside regions mutated in the B.1.351 and B.1.1.7 variants. The whole spike protein was spanned by vaccine-associated CD4 TCRs, and dominant responses were seen in regions 160-218 and 743-854. A significant rise in spike-specific TCR breadth and depth was observed after two AZD1222 doses relative to day 0 and relative to MenACWY recipients.

The time point label corresponds to: about 28 days (+/-7) after the second vaccine dose. AZD1222 recipients with second doses at about 4 weeks or about 12 weeks were pooled, because spike-specific TCR depth and breadth did not differ between schedules. Vaccinee samples came from UK trials COV001 and COV002, including a single-blind randomized controlled phase 2/3 trial of AZD1222 (ChAdOx1 nCoV-19) in healthy adults. Trial participant PBMC samples were collected at day 0 and day 28 after the second dose for TCRbeta chain sequencing. The input for sequencing was peripheral blood, taken 28 days after the second AZD1222 dose. The TCR comes from an adult who received the AZD1222 COVID-19 vaccine. Here the chain combines TRBV11-1 and TRBJ1-2; 7 central nucleotides agree with TRBD1. The CDR3 protein: CASSDDRDYGYTF. The DNA reads as follows: TGTGCCAGCAGCGACGACAGGGACTATGGCTACACCTTC.